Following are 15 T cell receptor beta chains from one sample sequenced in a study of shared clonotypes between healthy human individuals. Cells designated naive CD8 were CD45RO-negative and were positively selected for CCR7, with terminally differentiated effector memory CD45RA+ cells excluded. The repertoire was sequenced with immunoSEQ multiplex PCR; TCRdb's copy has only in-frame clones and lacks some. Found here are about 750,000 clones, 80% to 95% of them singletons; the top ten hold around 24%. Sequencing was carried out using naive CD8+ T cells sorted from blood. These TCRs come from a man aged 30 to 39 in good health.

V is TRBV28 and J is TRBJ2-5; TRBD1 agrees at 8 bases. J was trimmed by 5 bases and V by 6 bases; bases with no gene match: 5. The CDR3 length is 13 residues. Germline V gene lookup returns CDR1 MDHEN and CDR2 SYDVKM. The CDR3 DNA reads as TGTGCCAGCAGCGACAGGGGCTGGGAGACCCAGTACTTC. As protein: CASSDRGWETQYF.

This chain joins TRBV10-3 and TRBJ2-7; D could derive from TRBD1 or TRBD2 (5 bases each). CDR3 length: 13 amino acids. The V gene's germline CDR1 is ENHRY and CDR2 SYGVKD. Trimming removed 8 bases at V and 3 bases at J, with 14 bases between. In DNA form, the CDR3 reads TGTGCCATCGGCGAGGGGAAGAACTACGAGCAGTACTTC. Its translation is CAIGEGKNYEQYF.

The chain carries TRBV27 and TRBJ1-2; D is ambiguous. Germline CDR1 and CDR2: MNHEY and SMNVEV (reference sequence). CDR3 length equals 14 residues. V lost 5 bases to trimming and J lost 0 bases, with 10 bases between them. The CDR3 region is CASSPYRANYGYTF. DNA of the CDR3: TGTGCCAGCAGTCCCTATCGTGCTAACTATGGCTACACCTTC.

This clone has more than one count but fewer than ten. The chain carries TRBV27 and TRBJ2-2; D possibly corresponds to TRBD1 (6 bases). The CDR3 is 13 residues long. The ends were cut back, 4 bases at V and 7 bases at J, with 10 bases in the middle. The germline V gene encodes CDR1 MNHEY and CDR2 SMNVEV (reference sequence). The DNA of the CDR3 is TGTGCCAGCAGTTGGCAGGGGAACGGGGAGCTGTTTTTT. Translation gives CASSWQGNGELFF.

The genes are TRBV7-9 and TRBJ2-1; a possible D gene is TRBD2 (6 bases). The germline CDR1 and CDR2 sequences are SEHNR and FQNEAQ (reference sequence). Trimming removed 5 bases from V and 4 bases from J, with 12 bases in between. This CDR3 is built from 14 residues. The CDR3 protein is CASSTGLGYNEQFF. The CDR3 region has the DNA TGTGCCAGCAGCACGGGACTGGGGTACAATGAGCAGTTCTTC.

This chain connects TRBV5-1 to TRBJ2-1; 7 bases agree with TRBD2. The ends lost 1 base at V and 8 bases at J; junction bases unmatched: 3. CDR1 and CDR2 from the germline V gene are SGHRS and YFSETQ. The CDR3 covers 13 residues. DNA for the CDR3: TGCGCCAGCAGCTTGCTGGGAGGGGATGAGCAGTTCTTC. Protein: CASSLLGGDEQFF.

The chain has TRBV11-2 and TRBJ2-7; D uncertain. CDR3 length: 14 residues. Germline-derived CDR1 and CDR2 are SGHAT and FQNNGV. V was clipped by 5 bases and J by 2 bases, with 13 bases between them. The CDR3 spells CASSPGVGTYEQYF. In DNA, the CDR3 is TGTGCCAGCAGCCCCGGAGTTGGAACCTACGAGCAGTACTTC.

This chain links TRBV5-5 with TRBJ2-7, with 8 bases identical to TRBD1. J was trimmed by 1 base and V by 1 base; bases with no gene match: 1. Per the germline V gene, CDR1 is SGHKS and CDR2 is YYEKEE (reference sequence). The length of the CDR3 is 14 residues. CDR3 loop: CASSLWDRSYEQYF. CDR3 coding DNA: TGTGCCAGCAGCTTGTGGGACAGGTCCTACGAGCAGTACTTC.

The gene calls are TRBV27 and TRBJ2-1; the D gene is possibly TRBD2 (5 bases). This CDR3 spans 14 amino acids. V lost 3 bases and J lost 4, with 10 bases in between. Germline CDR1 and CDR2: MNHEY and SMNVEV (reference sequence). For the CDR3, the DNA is TGTGCCAGCAGTTTTTCGGGGTTGTACAATGAGCAGTTCTTC. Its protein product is CASSFSGLYNEQFF.

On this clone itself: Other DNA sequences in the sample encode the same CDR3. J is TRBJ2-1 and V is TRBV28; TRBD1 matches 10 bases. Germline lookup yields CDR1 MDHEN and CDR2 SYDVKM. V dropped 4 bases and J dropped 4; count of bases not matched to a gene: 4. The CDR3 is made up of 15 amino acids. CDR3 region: CASSSGTGVYNEQFF. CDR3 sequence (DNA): TGTGCCAGCAGTTCCGGGACAGGGGTTTACAATGAGCAGTTCTTC.

In nucleotides, the CDR3 is TGTGCCAGCAGCCACATAGGACAGCCCCAGCATTTT. As protein: CASSHIGQPQHF. The V gene is TRBV11-2, the J gene TRBJ1-5; D remains unclear. This CDR3 is 12 amino acids long. Germline lookup yields CDR1 SGHAT and CDR2 FQNNGV. V shed 5 bases and J shed 7 bases, with 9 bases lying between them.

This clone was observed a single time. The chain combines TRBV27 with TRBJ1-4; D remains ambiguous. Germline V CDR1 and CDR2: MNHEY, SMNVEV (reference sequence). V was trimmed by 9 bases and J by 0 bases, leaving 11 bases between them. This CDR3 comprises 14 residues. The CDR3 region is CASGRISTNEKLFF. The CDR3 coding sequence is TGTGCCAGTGGACGGATCTCAACTAATGAAAAACTGTTTTTT.

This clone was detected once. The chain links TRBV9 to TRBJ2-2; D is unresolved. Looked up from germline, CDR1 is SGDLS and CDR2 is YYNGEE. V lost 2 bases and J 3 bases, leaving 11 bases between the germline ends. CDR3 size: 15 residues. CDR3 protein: CASSVLNWDTGELFF. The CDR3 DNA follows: TGTGCCAGCAGCGTCCTTAACTGGGACACCGGGGAGCTGTTTTTT.

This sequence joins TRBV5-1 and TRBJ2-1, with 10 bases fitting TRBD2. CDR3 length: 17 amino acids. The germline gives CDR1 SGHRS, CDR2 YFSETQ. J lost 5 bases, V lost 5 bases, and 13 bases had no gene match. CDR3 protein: CASSLGLSSGGHNEQFF. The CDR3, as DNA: TGCGCCAGCAGTCTTGGCTTGTCTAGCGGGGGACACAATGAGCAGTTCTTC.

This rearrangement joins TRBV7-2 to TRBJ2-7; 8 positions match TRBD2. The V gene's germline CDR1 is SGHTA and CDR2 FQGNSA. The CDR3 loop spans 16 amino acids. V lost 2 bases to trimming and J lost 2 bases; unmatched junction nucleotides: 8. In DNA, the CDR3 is TGTGCCAGCAGCTTATCGAGCGGGAGTAGTCCCTACGAGCAGTACTTC. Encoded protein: CASSLSSGSSPYEQYF.